Following are 9 T cell receptor beta chains from one sample sequenced in a study of T cell responses to AZD1222 COVID-19 vaccine. TCRdb keeps only in-frame clones here, not all; method: immunoSEQ multiplex PCR. This sample has roughly 77,000 clones, with 92% found just once. Material: peripheral blood, obtained on day 0 of MenACWY control vaccination. The receptors come from an adult in good health.

This sequence joins TRBV11-1 and TRBJ1-1; D may be TRBD1 (6 bases). The CDR3 extends over 14 amino acids. The germline V and J ends were trimmed by 6 bases and 4 bases, with 15 bases remaining between them. Germline V gene data show CDR1 as SGHAT and CDR2 as FQDESV (reference sequence). The CDR3 protein is CASSFEGVGTEAFF. In DNA, the CDR3 is TGTGCCAGCAGTTTCGAGGGGGTTGGCACTGAAGCTTTCTTT.

This sequence joins TRBV28 and TRBJ1-2; possible D gene TRBD1, 6 bases. The CDR3 has 15 residues. Trimming took off 5 bases at V and 0 bases at J, with 13 bases between the two ends. CDR1 is MDHEN and CDR2 is SYDVKM in the germline V gene. CDR3 protein: CASSQHQGTNYGYTF. DNA for the CDR3: TGTGCCAGCAGTCAACATCAGGGGACTAACTATGGCTACACCTTC.

This chain connects TRBV7-2 to TRBJ1-4; no clear D gene. The CDR3 extends over 13 amino acids. Trimming took 1 base from V and 6 from J, leaving 6 bases between them. Germline V lookup: CDR1 SGHTA, CDR2 FQGNSA. The chain's CDR3 is CASSLVKYEKLFF. CDR3 coding DNA: TGTGCCAGCAGCTTAGTTAAATATGAAAAACTGTTTTTT.

The chain combines TRBV27 with TRBJ2-5, with D perhaps given as TRBD1 or TRBD2 (5 bases each). CDR1 is MNHEY, CDR2 SMNVEV, per germline (reference sequence). The V end was cut by 2 bases, the J end by 5 bases, with 9 bases between. CDR3 size: 13 residues. CDR3 loop: CASSLRGDETQYF. The CDR3 region has the DNA TGTGCCAGCAGTTTACGAGGGGACGAGACCCAGTACTTC.

This clone appeared a single time. This chain joins TRBV7-3 and TRBJ1-1; D is unclear. Trimming shortened V by 2 bases and J by 0 bases, and 10 bases separated the two germline ends. The CDR3 is 15 amino acids. Germline CDR1 reads SGHTA; CDR2 reads FQGTGA. The CDR3 spells CASSLSGRLNTEAFF. The CDR3 nucleotides are TGTGCCAGCAGCTTATCGGGCAGGCTGAACACTGAAGCTTTCTTT.

CDR3 bases: TGTGCCAGCAGCTTAAAAGTCGGCGAGCAGTACTTC. Residues: CASSLKVGEQYF. This chain links TRBV13 with TRBJ2-7; D is uncertain. Germline CDR1 PRHDT, CDR2 FYEKMQ (reference sequence). With 2 bases removed from V and 6 bases from J, the gap between germline ends came to 8 bases. This CDR3 has 12 amino acids.

This chain connects TRBV19 to TRBJ2-4, with D perhaps TRBD2 (6 bases). V shed 2 bases and J shed 5 bases, with 10 bases lying between them. This CDR3 is 14 amino acids long. Germline CDR1 LNHDA, CDR2 SQIVND (reference sequence). This CDR3 is CASSIIGGENIQYF. DNA for the CDR3: TGTGCCAGTAGTATAATCGGAGGGGAAAACATTCAGTACTTC.

This chain uses TRBV5-1 with TRBJ2-2; weak D call: TRBD1 (6 bases). V was pared by 1 base and J by 0 bases, with 13 bases between. Germline CDR1 and CDR2: SGHRS and YFSETQ. This CDR3 comprises 17 residues. The CDR3 sequence is CASSLSQAGANTGELFF. Written as DNA, the CDR3 is TGCGCCAGCAGCTTGTCTCAGGCAGGGGCGAACACCGGGGAGCTGTTTTTT.

This clone appeared a single time. CDR3 bases: TGTGCCAGCAGTTTAAAAGCAGGGGGCCTTACGAATCAGCCCCAGCATTTT. Translating it yields CASSLKAGGLTNQPQHF. The V call is TRBV28, the J call TRBJ1-5, with TRBD1 matching 8 bases. The CDR3 covers 17 residues. Germline assignment: CDR1 MDHEN and CDR2 SYDVKM. V shed 2 bases, J shed 4 bases, and the junction held 10 bases outside the gene matches.